Following are 32 T cell receptor beta chains from one sample sequenced in a study of T cell repertoires in cytomegalovirus infection (dated by TCRdb to the late 2010s). Sequencing was performed on an Illumina HiSeq 1500. TCRdb trimmed public reads at Q25 via fastp, called clones via MiXCR and kept in-frame beta chains. Every CDR3 protein is listed once, alongside the most common genes and DNA of its rows. The sample contains 90,000 to 110,000 distinct CDR3 sequences, around 28% of them found a single time. The ten largest clones take up roughly 77% of the sample. The treatment or condition label, as the study defines it: in vitro stimulation with specific CMV peptide epitopes to enrich CMV-specific T cells. Their target antigens are unknown. The specimen comprised CD8+ T cells from cultured PBMCs, sampled from culture after CMV antigen stimulation. The receptors shown here come from a human donor in good health (CMV status not recorded). Some clones in this sample may be carry-over from other donors' samples.

The genes are TRBV11-2 and TRBJ2-1, with 10 bases identical to TRBD2. This CDR3 region has 15 residues. CDR1 and CDR2 (germline): SGHAT, FQNNGV. The V segment lost 5 bases and the J segment 8 bases; nucleotides outside the gene matches: 9. CDR3: CASSPPSGGADEQFF. In DNA form, the CDR3 reads TGTGCCAGCAGCCCTCCGAGCGGGGGGGCAGATGAGCAGTTCTTC.

This clonotype was observed a handful of times. The CDR3 DNA reads as TGTGCCAGCAGCTGGGGAACAGGGACCGGGGAGCTGTTTTTT. This encodes CASSWGTGTGELFF. The V call is TRBV7-6, the J call TRBJ2-2, with D tentatively TRBD1 (6 bases). CDR1 is SGHVS, CDR2 FNYEAQ, per germline. V lost 4 bases, J lost 5 bases, and 11 bases lay in between. The CDR3 is 14 residues long.

The table lists this clonotype with a few counts. The chain carries TRBV27 and TRBJ2-7; D remains ambiguous. Germline loops: CDR1 MNHEY, CDR2 SMNVEV (reference sequence). Trimming took off 6 bases at V and 2 bases at J, with 11 bases between the two ends. CDR3 length equals 13 residues. The CDR3 sequence is CASSLRTTYEQYF. CDR3 bases: TGTGCCAGCAGCCTACGTACTACCTACGAGCAGTACTTC.

This clonotype was counted many times. The chain is built from TRBV7-8 and TRBJ2-7, with D uncertain. The CDR3 length is 12 residues. Deletions cut 5 bases from V and 7 bases from J, with 12 bases between. The germline V gene encodes CDR1 SGHVS and CDR2 FQNEAQ. CDR3 loop: CASSPANTEQYF. CDR3 in DNA: TGTGCCAGCAGCCCGGCCAATACGGAGCAGTACTTC.

The J gene is TRBJ2-6, the V gene TRBV7-8; TRBD1 matches 7 bases. The CDR3 has 11 residues. With V trimmed by 3 bases and J by 15 bases, 2 bases remained unmatched. Germline V gene sequence: CDR1 SGHVS, CDR2 FQNEAQ. The CDR3: CASSFTGDLTF. The CDR3 coding sequence is TGTGCCAGCAGCTTCACAGGGGACCTGACTTTC.

The table lists this clonotype with many counts. The genes are TRBV13 and TRBJ1-2, with D uncertain. CDR1 and CDR2 (germline): PRHDT, FYEKMQ (reference sequence). This CDR3 is 13 amino acids long. V gave up 5 bases and J gave up 4 bases, with 11 bases separating them. CDR3 sequence reads: CASSNDNAYGYTF. The CDR3 region has the DNA TGTGCCAGCAGCAACGACAACGCCTATGGCTACACCTTC.

At least ten counts were recorded for this clonotype. The rearrangement joins TRBV7-6 to TRBJ2-2; 7 bases map to TRBD1. CDR3 length equals 15 residues. Germline V CDR1 and CDR2: SGHVS, FNYEAQ. V was clipped by 5 bases and J by 4 bases; unmatched bases: 7. The CDR3 nucleotides read TGTGCCAGCAGCGAGAAGGGGGCTTTCACCGGGGAGCTGTTTTTT. Its translation: CASSEKGAFTGELFF.

This clonotype was picked up a small number of times. The rearrangement links TRBV5-6 to TRBJ2-7; either TRBD1 or TRBD2 may supply D (6 bases each). Germline V gene data show CDR1 as SGHDT and CDR2 as YYEEEE. CDR3 length: 15 residues. V lost 4 bases, J lost 2 bases, and 16 bases lay in between. CDR3 nucleotides: TGTGCCAGCAGCGACGACGGTGGGGGGCCCTACGAGCAGTACTTC. Amino acid sequence: CASSDDGGGPYEQYF.

This chain uses TRBV5-6 with TRBJ2-7, with TRBD1 matching over 9 bases. The CDR3 consists of 14 residues. Germline V lookup: CDR1 SGHDT, CDR2 YYEEEE. V lost 7 bases to trimming and J lost 3 bases; unmatched junction nucleotides: 8. CDR3 bases: TGTGCCAGCGTCCCCGGGACAGGGATCTACGAGCAGTACTTC. Translating gives CASVPGTGIYEQYF.

V is TRBV6-5 and J is TRBJ1-1; 7 bases match TRBD1. J was trimmed by 4 bases and V by 5 bases; bases with no gene match: 10. CDR1 and CDR2 (germline): MNHEY, SVGAGI. This CDR3 spans 15 amino acids. The CDR3 reads CASSPYDRESTEAFF. As DNA, the CDR3 is TGTGCCAGCAGTCCCTATGACAGGGAGAGCACTGAAGCTTTCTTT.

This rearrangement joins TRBV20-1 to TRBJ2-5; D is possibly TRBD2 (6 bases). The CDR3 contains 12 residues. The V gene's germline CDR1 is DFQATT and CDR2 SNEGSKA (reference sequence). With 6 bases removed from V and 3 bases from J, the gap between germline ends came to 11 bases. The DNA of the CDR3 is TGCAGTGCACGGGACTGGAAAGAGACCCAGTACTTC. Protein product: CSARDWKETQYF.

In its sample, this clonotype was seen once. The CDR3: CASSVRGSSTDTQYF. The CDR3 DNA is TGTGCCAGCAGCGTAAGGGGGTCTAGCACAGATACGCAGTATTTT. The V call is TRBV9, the J call TRBJ2-3; TRBD1 is a possible D gene (6 bases). The CDR3 runs 15 residues. Trimming removed 1 base from V and 0 bases from J, with 9 bases in between. CDR1 and CDR2 (germline): SGDLS, YYNGEE.

The gene calls are TRBV12-3 or TRBV12-4 and TRBJ2-3; no clear D gene. Trimming removed 2 bases from V and 4 bases from J, with 7 bases in between. The CDR3 contains 13 residues. The CDR3 sequence is CASSLTEADTQYF. The CDR3 region has the DNA TGTGCCAGCAGTTTAACCGAGGCAGATACGCAGTATTTT.

The rearrangement links TRBV7-9 to TRBJ1-5, with D uncertain. The CDR3 is 12 residues long. V was pared by 5 bases and J by 4 bases, with 6 bases between. CDR1 is SEHNR, CDR2 FQNEAQ, per germline (reference sequence). The CDR3 reads CASSPINQPQHF. CDR3 nucleotide sequence: TGTGCCAGCAGCCCAATAAATCAGCCCCAGCATTTT.

The chain is built from TRBV15 and TRBJ2-5; D is uncertain. The CDR3 has 15 amino acids. The germline V gene encodes CDR1 LNHNV and CDR2 YYDKDF (reference sequence). The germline V and J ends were trimmed by 1 base and 5 bases, with 14 bases remaining between them. CDR3 sequence (DNA): TGTGCCACCAGCAGAGCGGGCGGATCGCGGGAGACCCAGTACTTC. Translated: CATSRAGGSRETQYF. The variable domain in full, with the rest retrieved from reference TRBV15 and TRBJ2-5, is DAMVIQNPRYQVTQFGKPVTLSCSQTLNHNVMYWYQQKSSQAPKLLFHYYDKDFNNEADTPDNFQSRRPNTSFCFLDIRSPGLGDTAMYLCATSRAGGSRETQYFGPGTRLLVL.

The CDR3: CASSPPPGQGIGAFF. The CDR3 bases are TGTGCCAGCAGTCCCCCCCCGGGACAGGGTATTGGCGCTTTCTTT. The chain uses TRBV27 and TRBJ1-1, with 9 bases identical to TRBD1. J lost 11 bases, V lost 5 bases, and 15 bases had no gene match. CDR1 is MNHEY, CDR2 SMNVEV, per germline (reference sequence). This CDR3 has 15 amino acids.

This clonotype was seen at least ten times. V and J are TRBV27 and TRBJ2-5; 7 positions agree with TRBD2. The CDR3 runs 15 residues. Germline assignment: CDR1 MNHEY and CDR2 SMNVEV (reference sequence). Unmatched junction bases numbered 10, after V lost 4 bases and J lost 5 bases. CDR3 coding DNA: TGTGCCAGCAGTTCCCGGGACTACTCACCTGAGACCCAGTACTTC. Translating gives CASSSRDYSPETQYF.

This clonotype was recorded once. This may stem from a read error, because a much larger clone lies one nucleotide away. The chain recombines TRBV12-3 or TRBV12-4 with TRBJ2-5; D may be TRBD2 (6 bases). The CDR3 has 16 residues. Trimming removed 5 bases from V and 5 bases from J, with 21 bases in between. The DNA of the CDR3 is TGTGCCAGCAGTGCCGGAGGGTGGCCTTTAGAGGAGACCCAGTACTTC. Its translation: CASSAGGWPLEETQYF.

The chain joins TRBV12-3 or TRBV12-4 to TRBJ1-2, with unresolved D. This CDR3 has 15 amino acids. V dropped 2 bases and J dropped 2 bases, with 12 bases sitting between them. CDR3 residues: CASSLSAGRNYGYTF. As DNA, the CDR3 is TGTGCCAGCAGTTTATCGGCAGGCCGGAACTATGGCTACACCTTC.

This clonotype showed up just a few times. The chain recombines TRBV7-6 with TRBJ1-2, with D possibly TRBD1 on 6 matching bases. Germline CDR1 SGHVS, CDR2 FNYEAQ. The V and J ends lost 5 bases and 8 bases respectively, with 15 bases between them. The CDR3 is 13 amino acids. The CDR3 DNA reads TGTGCCAGCAGCCCACAGGGAATCTGGGGCTACACCTTC. The encoded protein is CASSPQGIWGYTF. The entire variable domain, with the rest obtained from reference TRBV7-6 and TRBJ1-2, is as follows: GAGVSQSPRYKVTKRGQDVALRCDPISGHVSLYWYRQALGQGPEFLTYFNYEAQQDKSGLPNDRFSAERPEGSISTLTIQRTEQRDSAMYRCASSPQGIWGYTFGSGTRLTVV.

This clonotype was counted a few times. The rearrangement joins TRBV12-3 or TRBV12-4 to TRBJ2-7; 7 bases agree with TRBD1. CDR3 length: 19 residues. Trimming removed 4 bases from V and 1 base from J; junction bases left unmatched: 19. CDR3 in DNA: TGTGCCAGCAGTTCCTCGCGCCTAAAAGACAGGGACCTTTCCTACGAGCAGTACTTC. This codes for CASSSSRLKDRDLSYEQYF.

The chain couples TRBV20-1 to TRBJ2-7; D gene ambiguous. Trimming shortened V by 0 bases and J by 1 base, and 7 bases separated the two germline ends. This CDR3 has 13 residues. Germline loops: CDR1 DFQATT, CDR2 SNEGSKA (reference sequence). For the CDR3, the DNA is TGCAGTGCTAGAGACCACAGTTCCTACGAGCAGTACTTC. Residues: CSARDHSSYEQYF.

The rearrangement links TRBV11-1 to TRBJ2-7, with 9 bases identical to TRBD2. With 8 bases clipped from V and 2 bases from J, the junction kept 4 bases outside the gene matches. The CDR3 is made up of 13 amino acids. Germline V CDR1 and CDR2: SGHAT, FQDESV (reference sequence). In DNA form, the CDR3 reads TGTGCCAGCTCAGCGGGGGGTACCTACGAGCAGTACTTC. This translates into CASSAGGTYEQYF.

This clonotype has a handful of counts. An end of the junction does not agree with germline; a read error may underlie this. The V gene is TRBV5-4, the J gene TRBJ1-6; D remains unclear. CDR3 size: 16 residues. CDR1 and CDR2 (germline): SGHNT, YYREEE (reference sequence). The CDR3 DNA sequence: TGTGCCAGCAGTTTGGACGTAAGCTCCTATAATTCACCCCTCCACTTT. It encodes CASSLDVSSYNSPLHF.

The V and J genes are TRBV12-5 and TRBJ2-2; D ambiguous. The CDR3 consists of 14 residues. The germline V gene has CDR1 LGHNT and CDR2 FRNRAP. The V end lost 3 bases, the J end lost 2 bases, and 7 bases lay between the germline ends. The CDR3 loop is CASGLTDNTGELFF. The CDR3, as DNA: TGTGCTAGTGGTTTAACAGATAACACCGGGGAGCTGTTTTTT. Based on the CDR3 plus reference TRBV12-5 and TRBJ2-2, the full variable domain is DARVTQTPRHKVTEMGQEVTMRCQPILGHNTVFWYRQTMMQGLELLAYFRNRAPLDDSGMPKDRFSAEMPDATLATLKIQPSEPRDSAVYFCASGLTDNTGELFFGEGSRLTVL.

This clonotype was counted ten times or more. This chain connects TRBV7-2 to TRBJ1-4; D may be TRBD1 (5 bases). From germline, CDR1 is SGHTA and CDR2 FQGNSA. This CDR3 comprises 13 residues. The V gene lost 5 bases and the J gene lost 8 bases, with 12 bases spanning the gap. The CDR3 sequence: CASSTYKGEKLFF. CDR3 nucleotide sequence: TGTGCCAGCAGCACCTATAAGGGGGAAAAACTGTTTTTT.

The table lists this clonotype with a count of one. The J gene is TRBJ2-1, the V gene TRBV11-2; 10 nucleotides agree with TRBD2. Germline V gene data show CDR1 as SGHAT and CDR2 as FQNNGV. After removal of 6 bases from V and 3 bases from J, the junction contained 2 bases not matched to a gene. This CDR3 contains 14 residues. The CDR3 nucleotides are TGTGCCAGCAGGGAGCGGGGGGGCTACAATGAGCAGTTCTTC. This sequence encodes CASRERGGYNEQFF.

This clonotype was observed a handful of times. The V call is TRBV28, the J call TRBJ1-1, with D possibly TRBD1 on 6 matching bases. Trimming removed 6 bases at V and 1 base at J, with 18 bases between. This CDR3 spans 16 amino acids. Germline V CDR1 and CDR2: MDHEN, SYDVKM. CDR3: CASSPPPGHWNTEAFF. The CDR3 DNA sequence: TGTGCCAGCAGCCCGCCGCCGGGACATTGGAACACTGAAGCTTTCTTT.

This clonotype is a singleton in its sample. The chain combines TRBV27 with TRBJ2-3; D unclear. V was shortened by 1 base and J by 4 bases, with 9 bases between the two germline ends. The CDR3 has 14 residues. The V gene's germline CDR1 is MNHEY and CDR2 SMNVEV (reference sequence). The CDR3 reads CASSLWVHADTQYF. The CDR3 DNA reads as TGTGCCAGCAGTTTATGGGTTCACGCAGATACGCAGTATTTT.

The gene calls are TRBV2 and TRBJ2-1; 10 bases map to TRBD2. The CDR3 runs to 15 residues. Germline CDR1 reads SNHLY; CDR2 reads FYNNEI. V lost 4 bases, J lost 3 bases, and 3 bases stayed unmatched. This CDR3 is CASSGGLANYNEQFF. DNA for the CDR3: TGTGCCAGCAGTGGGGGACTAGCGAACTACAATGAGCAGTTCTTC. Supplemented by reference TRBV2 and TRBJ2-1, the full variable domain reads EPEVTQTPSHQVTQMGQEVILRCVPISNHLYFYWYRQILGQKVEFLVSFYNNEISEKSEIFDDQFSVERPDGSNFTLKIRSTKLEDSAMYFCASSGGLANYNEQFFGPGTRLTVL.

Of note for this clonotype: One junction end does not reproduce the germline sequence, and a read error may be involved. This rearrangement joins TRBV12-3 or TRBV12-4 to TRBJ2-2, with D possibly being TRBD1 (5 bases). The CDR3 sequence is 16 residues long. This CDR3 is CGSSHGPTVGAGELFF. DNA for the CDR3: TGTGGCAGCAGTCATGGACCGACAGTAGGTGCCGGGGAGCTGTTTTTT.

J is TRBJ1-1 and V is TRBV5-4, with D unresolved. CDR1 is SGHNT and CDR2 is YYREEE in the germline V gene (reference sequence). V was trimmed by 0 bases and J by 2 bases, leaving 8 bases between them. The CDR3 length is 14 residues. CDR3 protein: CASSLVQKNTEAFF. The CDR3 nucleotides are TGTGCCAGCAGCTTGGTACAGAAAAACACTGAAGCTTTCTTT.